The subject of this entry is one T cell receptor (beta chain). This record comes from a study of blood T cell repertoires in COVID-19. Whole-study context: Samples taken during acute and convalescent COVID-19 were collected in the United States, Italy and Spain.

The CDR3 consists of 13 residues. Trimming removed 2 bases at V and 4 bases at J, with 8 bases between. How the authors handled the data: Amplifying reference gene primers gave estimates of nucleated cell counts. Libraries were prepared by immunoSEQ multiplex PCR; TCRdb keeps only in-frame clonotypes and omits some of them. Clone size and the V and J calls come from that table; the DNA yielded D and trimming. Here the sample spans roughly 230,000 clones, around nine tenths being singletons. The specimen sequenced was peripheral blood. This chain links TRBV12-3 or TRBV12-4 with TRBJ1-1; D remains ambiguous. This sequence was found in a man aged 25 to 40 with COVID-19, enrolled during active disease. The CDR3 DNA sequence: TGTGCCAGCAGTTTATCCCCCGTCACTGAAGCTTTCTTT. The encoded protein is CASSLSPVTEAFF.